The next 18 T cell receptor beta chains were all read from a single sample in a study of sequential checkpoint blockade in melanoma. Measured with immunoSEQ multiplex PCR; TCRdb has only the in-frame clones, and not every one. The sample has approximately 8,200 clones, about a quarter seen once; the top ten hold 5.5% to 7.5%. Treatment specified: randomized to nivolumab then ipilimumab (arm A) or the reverse (arm B). The sequencing used tumor tissue (inferred from file names), collected from a patient given nivolumab and ipilimumab in sequence. These receptors came from a human donor with melanoma.

This clone was recorded many times. This chain joins TRBV11-3 and TRBJ2-5; possible D gene TRBD1, 6 bases. Germline V gene data show CDR1 as SGHNT and CDR2 as YENEEA. Trimming removed 1 base from V and 2 bases from J, with 11 bases in between. The CDR3 has 15 amino acids. CDR3 nucleotides: TGTGCCAGCAGCTTAGGGCTCAGGGGTCAAGAGACCCAGTACTTC. Translation gives CASSLGLRGQETQYF.

This clone was counted between two and nine times. V is TRBV30 and J is TRBJ2-1; D is ambiguous. The CDR3 runs to 12 residues. Deletions cut 0 bases from V and 2 bases from J, with 2 bases between. Germline V CDR1 and CDR2: GTSNPN, SVGIG (reference sequence). This CDR3 reads CAWSVPYNEQFF. The CDR3 DNA is TGTGCCTGGAGTGTACCCTACAATGAGCAGTTCTTC.

This clone has a count of ten or more. This rearrangement joins TRBV11-3 to TRBJ1-2; the D gene is possibly TRBD1 (5 bases). CDR1 is SGHNT, CDR2 YENEEA, per germline. There are 14 residues in the CDR3. The germline V and J ends were trimmed by 5 bases and 0 bases, with 10 bases remaining between them. The CDR3 DNA sequence: TGTGCCAGCAGCAGTGGACATACTAACTATGGCTACACCTTC. Amino acids: CASSSGHTNYGYTF.

This clone showed up many times. The chain uses TRBV9 and TRBJ2-1; maybe TRBD1 (5 bases). This CDR3 has 15 amino acids. With 3 bases removed from V and 12 bases from J, the gap between germline ends came to 22 bases. Germline V gene lookup returns CDR1 SGDLS and CDR2 YYNGEE. The CDR3 is CASSAGRTRQGGQFF. CDR3 in DNA: TGTGCCAGCAGCGCCGGACGGACCCGCCAGGGTGGGCAGTTCTTC.

The sample holds a few counts of this clone. The rearrangement links TRBV11-3 to TRBJ2-7; D might be TRBD2 (7 bases). V dropped 6 bases and J dropped 5 bases, with 20 bases sitting between them. Germline assignment: CDR1 SGHNT and CDR2 YENEEA. CDR3 length equals 15 residues. This CDR3 is CASRPRGGRVHEQYF. The DNA for the CDR3 is TGTGCCAGCAGACCCAGGGGAGGGAGGGTGCACGAGCAGTACTTC. Based on the CDR3 plus reference TRBV11-3 and TRBJ2-7, the full variable domain is EAGVVQSPRYKIIEKKQPVAFWCNPISGHNTLYWYLQNLGQGPELLIRYENEEAVDDSQLPKDRFSAERLKGVDSTLKIQPAELGDSAVYLCASRPRGGRVHEQYFGPGTRLTVT.

The gene calls are TRBV5-1 and TRBJ2-3, with D possibly matching TRBD1 (6 bases). Per the germline V gene, CDR1 is SGHRS and CDR2 is YFSETQ. The CDR3 covers 16 residues. Between the trimmed V and J ends, which lost 1 base and 0 bases, there was a span of 12 bases. CDR3 region: CASSLYEGHSTDTQYF. The CDR3 region has the DNA TGCGCCAGCAGCTTGTATGAGGGACATAGCACAGATACGCAGTATTTT.

The chain has TRBV18 and TRBJ1-1; D is possibly TRBD1 (6 bases). The CDR3 length is 16 residues. Per germline, CDR1 KGHSH and CDR2 LQKENI. V was pared by 4 bases and J by 0 bases, with 15 bases between. The DNA for the CDR3 is TGTGCCAGCTCACGTACAGGAGGGGGTTTGAACACTGAAGCTTTCTTT. Its protein is CASSRTGGGLNTEAFF.

In its sample, this clone was seen a few times. The genes are TRBV23-1 and TRBJ2-7; D is perhaps TRBD1 (6 bases). TRBV23-1 is known as an ORF, though its function is uncertain. The V gene lost 6 bases and the J gene lost 3 bases, with 12 bases spanning the gap. The CDR3 covers 13 residues. CDR3 coding DNA: TGCGCCAGCAGCTCGGACAGATACTACGAGCAGTACTTC. As protein: CASSSDRYYEQYF.

This clone was observed a few times. CDR3 protein: CSTRDRDNEKLFF. The CDR3 region has the DNA TGCAGCACCCGGGACAGGGATAATGAAAAACTGTTTTTT. The chain has TRBV29-1 and TRBJ1-4, with 9 bases fitting TRBD1. Germline V lookup: CDR1 SQVTM, CDR2 ANQGSEA. This CDR3 has 13 residues. Trimming took 8 bases from V and 4 from J; bases not matched to a gene: 5.

The chain recombines TRBV9 with TRBJ2-5; maybe TRBD1 (5 bases). The ends were cut back, 0 bases at V and 5 bases at J, with 11 bases in the middle. The CDR3 spans 14 residues. Germline CDR1 is SGDLS and CDR2 is YYNGEE. The CDR3: CASSVATKGETQYF. CDR3 nucleotide sequence: TGTGCCAGCAGCGTAGCTACAAAGGGGGAGACCCAGTACTTC.

This clone is deemed medium-sized (0.01 to 0.1%). The V gene is TRBV11-3, the J gene TRBJ2-2; the D gene is possibly TRBD1 (6 bases). V was trimmed by 2 bases and J by 0 bases, leaving 13 bases between them. CDR1 is SGHNT and CDR2 is YENEEA in the germline V gene. The CDR3 is made up of 17 amino acids. The CDR3 reads CASSLPRTVPNTGELFF. As DNA, the CDR3 is TGTGCCAGCAGCTTACCCAGGACAGTTCCGAACACCGGGGAGCTGTTTTTT.

This clone was found a few times. The chain carries TRBV6-8 and TRBJ2-1; TRBD2 agrees at 13 bases. Germline values: CDR1 MNHGY, CDR2 SAAAGT. J was trimmed by 9 bases and V by 5 bases; bases with no gene match: 7. CDR3 length: 15 amino acids. The CDR3: CASSPLAGGPGEQFF. The CDR3 region has the DNA TGTGCCAGCAGTCCACTAGCGGGAGGGCCGGGTGAGCAGTTCTTC.

The J gene is TRBJ1-6, the V gene TRBV14; D perhaps matches TRBD1 (5 bases). The germline V gene has CDR1 SGHDN and CDR2 FVKESK. V lost 4 bases to trimming and J lost 7 bases, with 23 bases between them. This CDR3 has 18 amino acids. In nucleotides, the CDR3 is TGTGCCAGCAGCCCTAAAGATTACCCCGCAGGGTGGAATTCACCCCTCCACTTT. Protein: CASSPKDYPAGWNSPLHF. The whole variable domain, remainder taken from reference TRBV14 and TRBJ1-6, is EAGVTQFPSHSVIEKGQTVTLRCDPISGHDNLYWYRRVMGKEIKFLLHFVKESKQDESGMPNNRFLAERTGGTYSTLKVQPAELEDSGVYFCASSPKDYPAGWNSPLHFGNGTRLTVT.

This clone has only a few counts. This rearrangement joins TRBV30 to TRBJ1-2; D is possibly TRBD1 (5 bases). V lost 4 bases and J 0 bases, leaving 15 bases between the germline ends. This CDR3 has 15 residues. The V gene's germline CDR1 is GTSNPN and CDR2 SVGIG (reference sequence). The CDR3 spells CAWKGWAQTNYGYTF. Here the CDR3 DNA reads TGTGCCTGGAAGGGGTGGGCTCAAACTAACTATGGCTACACCTTC.

The chain is built from TRBV11-3 and TRBJ2-1; 9 bases line up with TRBD1. Trimming removed 5 bases from V and 8 bases from J; junction bases left unmatched: 7. CDR3 length: 14 residues. Germline V gives CDR1 SGHNT, CDR2 YENEEA. This CDR3 reads CASSPGQGRDEQFF. CDR3 DNA sequence: TGTGCCAGCAGCCCGGGACAGGGACGGGATGAGCAGTTCTTC.

This clone was seen many times. The chain combines TRBV4-1 with TRBJ2-1; TRBD2 is a possible D gene (6 bases). Germline CDR1 and CDR2: MGHRA and YSYEKL. V was shortened by 0 bases and J by 6 bases, with 9 bases between the two germline ends. This CDR3 has 14 amino acids. The DNA of the CDR3 is TGCGCCAGCAGCCAAGACTCGGAGGGCAATGAGCAGTTCTTC. Amino acid sequence: CASSQDSEGNEQFF.

This clone was seen more than once but under ten times. The chain joins TRBV11-3 to TRBJ2-6; D is ambiguous. V lost 3 bases and J lost 0, with 3 bases in between. The CDR3 is 14 residues long. Germline V gives CDR1 SGHNT, CDR2 YENEEA. CDR3 in amino acids: CASSLGSGANVLTF. The CDR3 DNA follows: TGTGCCAGCAGCTTGGGCTCTGGGGCCAACGTCCTGACTTTC.

This rearrangement joins TRBV9 to TRBJ2-3; maybe TRBD2 (6 bases). The germline CDR1 and CDR2 sequences are SGDLS and YYNGEE. With 4 bases removed from V and 5 bases from J, the gap between germline ends came to 11 bases. The CDR3 length is 13 residues. The DNA for the CDR3 is TGTGCCAGCAGCCTCCCCGGGGGAGATACGCAGTATTTT. This translates into CASSLPGGDTQYF.